The 8 T cell receptor beta chains given below trace back to one sample, sequenced in a study of cytomegalovirus exposure and HLA in healthy donors. Use of 60 Vbeta and 13 Jbeta primers characterized the PCR. The method was immunoSEQ multiplex PCR; TCRdb's version includes in-frame clones alone and lacks a portion of them. Here the sample spans roughly 140,000 clones, approximately 77% being singletons. Sample: PBMCs. These receptors originate from a man younger than 30 in good health and CMV-seronegative.

The gene calls are TRBV7-9 and TRBJ2-2, with D possibly TRBD1 on 5 matching bases. The V end lost 5 bases, the J end lost 7 bases, and 8 bases lay between the germline ends. CDR1 and CDR2 (germline): SEHNR, FQNEAQ (reference sequence). The CDR3 runs to 12 residues. The CDR3 loop is CASSAQGGELFF. CDR3 in DNA: TGTGCCAGCAGCGCCCAGGGCGGGGAGCTGTTTTTT.

This chain uses TRBV5-4 with TRBJ2-7; D is perhaps TRBD1 (8 bases). Germline CDR1 is SGHNT and CDR2 is YYREEE (reference sequence). This CDR3 comprises 18 residues. V lost 0 bases, J lost 3 bases, and 22 bases lay in between. The DNA of the CDR3 is TGTGCCAGCAGCTTGGATGGCCGACAGGGGACTAATGACTACGAGCAGTACTTC. It specifies CASSLDGRQGTNDYEQYF. Supplemented by reference TRBV5-4 and TRBJ2-7, the full variable domain reads ETGVTQSPTHLIKTRGQQVTLRCSSQSGHNTVSWYQQALGQGPQFIFQYYREEENGRGNFPPRFSGLQFPNYSSELNVNALELDDSALYLCASSLDGRQGTNDYEQYFGPGTRLTVT.

In this sample, this clone turned up a few times. The J gene is TRBJ2-1, the V gene TRBV4-1, with TRBD2 matching over 7 bases. V shed 1 base, J shed 1 base, and the junction held 7 bases outside the gene matches. Germline loops: CDR1 MGHRA, CDR2 YSYEKL. This CDR3 is 17 amino acids long. The CDR3 nucleotides read TGCGCCAGCAGCCAAGGAGTGGGAGGGCCGTCCTACAATGAGCAGTTCTTC. Translation: CASSQGVGGPSYNEQFF.

This sequence joins TRBV5-1 and TRBJ1-1; D remains ambiguous. The V gene lost 0 bases and the J gene lost 0 bases, with 6 bases spanning the gap. The CDR3 sequence is 14 residues long. CDR1 SGHRS and CDR2 YFSETQ come from the germline V gene. This CDR3 reads CASSLGGMNTEAFF. The CDR3 DNA reads TGCGCCAGCAGCTTGGGCGGAATGAACACTGAAGCTTTCTTT.

This rearrangement joins TRBV10-3 to TRBJ2-3, with 7 bases identical to TRBD1. The CDR3 covers 14 residues. Germline V CDR1 and CDR2: ENHRY, SYGVKD. V gave up 10 bases and J gave up 2 bases; unmatched junction bases: 9. The CDR3 protein is CASAGTDNTDTQYF. In nucleotides, the CDR3 is TGTGCCAGTGCCGGGACAGATAACACAGATACGCAGTATTTT.

This chain connects TRBV5-6 to TRBJ2-7, with TRBD1 identical over 9 bases. The CDR3 totals 16 residues. V was clipped by 3 bases and J by 3 bases; unmatched bases: 10. Germline V gives CDR1 SGHDT, CDR2 YYEEEE. The CDR3 spells CASSWSIGTGNYEQYF. The CDR3 DNA sequence: TGTGCCAGCAGCTGGAGCATTGGGACAGGGAACTACGAGCAGTACTTC.

This clone was detected a few times. The chain carries TRBV7-9 and TRBJ2-3, with D unclear. Trimming cost V 1 base and J 0 bases, with 8 bases left between them. CDR3 size: 15 residues. Germline V CDR1 and CDR2: SEHNR, FQNEAQ (reference sequence). CDR3 residues: CASSLEPGSTDTQYF. Written as DNA, the CDR3 is TGTGCCAGCAGCTTAGAGCCTGGTAGCACAGATACGCAGTATTTT. Together with reference TRBV7-9 and TRBJ2-3, the CDR3 gives the full variable domain: DTGVSQNPRHKITKRGQNVTFRCDPISEHNRLYWYRQTLGQGPEFLTYFQNEAQLEKSRLLSDRFSAERPKGSFSTLEIQRTEQGDSAMYLCASSLEPGSTDTQYFGPGTRLTVL.

V and J are TRBV30 and TRBJ1-2; 7 bases are a match to TRBD1. Losses at the gene ends were 7 bases for V and 6 bases for J; bases not matched to a gene: 5. The CDR3 is made up of 11 amino acids. Germline assignment: CDR1 GTSNPN and CDR2 SVGIG (reference sequence). CDR3 DNA sequence: TGTGCCTATACACAGGGGAATGGCTACACCTTC. This encodes CAYTQGNGYTF.